The source of this T cell receptor (beta chain) is a study of T cells in Graves' hyperthyroidism and ophthalmopathy. Overall study findings and caveats: The model anticipated ophthalmopathy a median about six months pre-onset. Expanded thyroid clonotypes (above 0.001) were mostly also found in blood.

Amplification of TCR beta CDR3 regions was performed using RNA transcripts as template. The study used the HTBI primer set for a first-round RT-PCR of the TCR CDR3. TCRdb fed the multiplex PCR reads into MiXCR, producing one record per CDR3 protein. The sample has approximately 420,000 distinct CDR3 sequences; under 15% are singletons. Any patient presenting with uncontrolled infection, other autoimmune disease, pregnancy or lactation was left out. PBMCs were sourced from roughly 10 ml fresh peripheral blood. This CDR3 spans 15 amino acids. Germline loops: CDR1 SNHLY, CDR2 FYNNEI. Trimming left V 9 bases short and J 1 base short, with 18 bases between. This clonotype was seen many times. Its antigen remains unidentified.

The receptor's source is a woman in her twenties or thirties with Graves' hyperthyroidism. V is TRBV2 and J is TRBJ1-1; D is undetermined. Sequencing was done on a sample of blood. DNA of the CDR3: TGTGCCAGTCGACCTGTAGGAGATTCGAACACTGAAGCTTTCTTT. Residues: CASRPVGDSNTEAFF. Looking up the rest from reference TRBV2 and TRBJ1-1 gives the full variable domain: EPEVTQTPSHQVTQMGQEVILRCVPISNHLYFYWYRQILGQKVEFLVSFYNNEISEKSEIFDDQFSVERPDGSNFTLKIRSTKLEDSAMYFCASRPVGDSNTEAFFGQGTRLTVV.